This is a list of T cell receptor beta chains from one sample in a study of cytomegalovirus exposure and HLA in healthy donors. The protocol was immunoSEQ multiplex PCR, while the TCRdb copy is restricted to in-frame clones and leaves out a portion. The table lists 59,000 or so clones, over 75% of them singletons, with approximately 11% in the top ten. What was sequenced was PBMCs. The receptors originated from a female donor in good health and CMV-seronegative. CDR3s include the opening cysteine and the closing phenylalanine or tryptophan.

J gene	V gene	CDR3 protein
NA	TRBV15	CATSRDKGLSYEQYF
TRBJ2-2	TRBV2	CASSGFGGSIGELFF
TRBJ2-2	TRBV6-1	CASSEWRNTGELFF
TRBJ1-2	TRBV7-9	CASRAGTTNYGYTF
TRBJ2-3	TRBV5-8	CASSLGLAGGLNTQYF
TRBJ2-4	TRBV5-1	CASSPEQGRGNIQYF
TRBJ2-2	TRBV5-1	CASSLVGAEELFF
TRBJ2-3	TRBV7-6	CASSLGQPSTDTQYF
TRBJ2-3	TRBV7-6	CASSLAIPGLIRQVPDTQYF
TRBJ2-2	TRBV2	CASSQDRENTGELFF
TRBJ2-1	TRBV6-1	CASSSEGKPYNEQFF
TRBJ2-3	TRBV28	CASNTGSTDTQYF
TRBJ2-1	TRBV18	CASSPPHRGTNNEQFF
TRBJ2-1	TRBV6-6	CASRSTSRWDNEQFF
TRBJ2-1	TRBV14	CASSQVDRARGYSYNEQFF
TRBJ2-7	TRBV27	CASSSHDRGFPRLYF
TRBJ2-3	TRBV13	CASSQTGLAGPDTQYF
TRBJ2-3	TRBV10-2	CASSKGGLNSQDTQYF
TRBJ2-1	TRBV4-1	CASSQTSGGALLYEQFF
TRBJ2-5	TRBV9	CASSVATTRLETQYF
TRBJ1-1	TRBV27	CASSLASSMNTEAFF
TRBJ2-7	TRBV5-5	CASSSLAGPTYEQYF
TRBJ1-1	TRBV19	CASSIQGAMNTEAFF
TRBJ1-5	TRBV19	CASTLRVGRQPQHF
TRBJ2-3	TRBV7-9	CASSFVPGLTLVTQYF
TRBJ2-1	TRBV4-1	CASSQAEAGSYNEQFF
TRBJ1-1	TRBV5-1	CASSSPDRVVTEAFF
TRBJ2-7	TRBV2	CASSTLEVAGTYEQYF
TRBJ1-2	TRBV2	CASSEGQGSGYTF
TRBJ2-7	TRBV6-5	CASSYSGGKGEQYF
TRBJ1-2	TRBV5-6	CASSSGVYGYTF
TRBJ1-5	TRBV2	CASSKGQGKNQPQHF
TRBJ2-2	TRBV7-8	CASSARRRGRGAGTGELFF
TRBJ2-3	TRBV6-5	CASRSQGNTDTQYF
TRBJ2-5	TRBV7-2	CASSSGEFGQETQYF
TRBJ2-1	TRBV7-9	CASRLAGGFNEQFF
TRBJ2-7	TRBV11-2	CASRGLGAGYEQYF
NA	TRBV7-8	CASSPTGFPYEQYF
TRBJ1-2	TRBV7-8	CASSLSTGPDYGYTF
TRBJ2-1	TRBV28	CASSPRDGVREQFF
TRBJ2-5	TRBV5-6	CASSPFGGTSGGRETQYF
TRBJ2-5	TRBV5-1	CASSLGGGGFGQETQYF
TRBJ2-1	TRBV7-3	CASSLDRVGNEQFF
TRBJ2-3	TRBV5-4	CASSSPLGGVSTDTQYF
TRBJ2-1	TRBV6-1	CASSEMGTSGVSSYNEQFF
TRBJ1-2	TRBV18	CASSPPGQGSYGYTF
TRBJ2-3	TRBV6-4	CASSATGEADTQYF
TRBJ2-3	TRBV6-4	CASSTETGGADTQYF
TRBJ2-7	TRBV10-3	CAISDMLAGATEQYF
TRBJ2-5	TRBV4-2	CASSQSQGQYQETQYF
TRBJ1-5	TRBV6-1	CASSWAGGQPQHF
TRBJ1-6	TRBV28	CASSSTPGRENSPLHF
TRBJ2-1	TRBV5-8	CASSLAGASSYNEQFF
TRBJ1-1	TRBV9	CASSEGQVLNTEAFF
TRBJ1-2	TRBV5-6	CASSLGGLYGYTF